A selection of T cell receptor beta chains follows, all from one sample in a study of T cell responses to AZD1222 COVID-19 vaccine. Data came from immunoSEQ multiplex PCR; TCRdb stores just in-frame clones and leaves some out. This sample has approximately 100,000 clones; approximately 86% occur once, and the top ten carry about 1.4%. The starting material was peripheral blood, obtained on day 0 of AZD1222 vaccination. The receptors stem from an adult in good health. Both conserved end residues are part of each CDR3. The D gene is left open where the match is weak. Part of the rows lack a size; the others show once, few, many or a class for expanded clones.

V gene	clone size	CDR3 length	J gene	D gene	CDR3 DNA	CDR3 protein
TRBV18	few	17	TRBJ2-3	NA	TGTGCCAGCTCACCACCTCTCTGGGACGCAGATGTAGATACGCAGTATTTT	CASSPPLWDADVDTQYF
TRBV5-8	NA	13	TRBJ1-2	NA	TGTGCCAGCAGCTTGGCAGGCGACTATGGCTACACCTTC	CASSLAGDYGYTF
TRBV5-4	NA	15	TRBJ2-3	NA	TGTGCCAGCAGCCTCCTGGACAGTTTGGTAGATACGCAGTATTTT	CASSLLDSLVDTQYF
TRBV27	NA	16	TRBJ1-5	NA	TGTGCCAGCAGTTTCCGGGGTGTGGGGAGCAATCAGCCCCAGCATTTT	CASSFRGVGSNQPQHF
TRBV6-2/TRBV6-3	once	16	TRBJ2-1	TRBD1	TGTGCCAGCAGTCAACCGGGACAGGGGTCTTACAATGAGCAGTTCTTC	CASSQPGQGSYNEQFF
TRBV6-2/TRBV6-3	NA	14	TRBJ1-1	NA	TGTGCCAGCAGCGTCACGGGAAGGGACACTGAAGCTTTCTTT	CASSVTGRDTEAFF
TRBV4-3	once	16	TRBJ1-4	NA	TGCGCCAGCAGCCAAGATACCGGGGCAACTAATGAAAAACTGTTTTTT	CASSQDTGATNEKLFF
TRBV28	NA	14	TRBJ1-1	NA	TGTGCCAGCAGTTTAATTGGGGGCGGCACTGAAGCTTTCTTT	CASSLIGGGTEAFF
TRBV6-1	NA	14	TRBJ1-2	NA	TGTGCCAGCAGTGAATACCCAGGGCAGAGTGGCTACACCTTC	CASSEYPGQSGYTF
TRBV29-1	NA	14	TRBJ1-4	TRBD1	TGCAGCGTTGGGGGTCAGGGGGTGACTGAAAAACTGTTTTTT	CSVGGQGVTEKLFF
TRBV28	NA	12	TRBJ1-2	NA	TGTGCCAGCAGTATCGGGACGGATGGCTACACCTTC	CASSIGTDGYTF
TRBV27	NA	14	TRBJ2-1	TRBD1	TGTGCCAGCAGCCGACAGGGTTACGGCAATGAGCAGTTCTTC	CASSRQGYGNEQFF
TRBV7-2	NA	13	TRBJ2-3	NA	TGTGCCAGCAGCTTAGGGGGAGGGGGAGCGCAGTATTTT	CASSLGGGGAQYF
TRBV7-8	NA	14	TRBJ1-1	NA	TGTGCCAGCAGCTTAGCGCCGGTGAACACTGAAGCTTTCTTT	CASSLAPVNTEAFF
TRBV19	NA	16	TRBJ2-1	NA	TGTGCCAGTAGCCTCCTAGCGACCTCCCCTTACAATGAGCAGTTCTTC	CASSLLATSPYNEQFF
TRBV4-3	few	15	TRBJ1-1	NA	TGCGCCAGCAGCCAAGATCGTGCAGCCGTGTCTGAAGCTTTCTTT	CASSQDRAAVSEAFF
TRBV18	NA	15	TRBJ2-7	NA	TGTGCCAGCTCACCAATAGGCCAGCCATCCTACGAGCAGTACTTC	CASSPIGQPSYEQYF
TRBV7-6	NA	15	TRBJ1-3	NA	TGTGCCAGCAGCTTAGGGCCGATCTCTGGAAACACCATATATTTT	CASSLGPISGNTIYF
TRBV5-1	NA	14	TRBJ1-4	NA	TGCGCCAGCAGCTTACAGGCGGACGGGGAAAAACTGTTTTTT	CASSLQADGEKLFF
TRBV18	NA	17	TRBJ2-2	TRBD2	TGTGCCAGCTCACCAATCTCTAGCGGCAGTTCCACCGGGGAGCTGTTTTTT	CASSPISSGSSTGELFF
TRBV28	NA	13	TRBJ1-5	NA	TGTGCCAGCAGTGCTGACACAGTGAGGCCCCAGCATTTT	CASSADTVRPQHF
TRBV27	NA	14	TRBJ2-7	NA	TGTGCCAGCAGTCCGGGGCGGGGAGCCTACGAGCAGTACTTC	CASSPGRGAYEQYF
TRBV28	NA	12	TRBJ1-6	NA	TGTGCCAGCAGTTTAAGAGTTGAGACCCTCCACTTT	CASSLRVETLHF
TRBV7-2	NA	15	TRBJ1-4	TRBD1	TGTGCCAGCAGCTTATGGACAGGGCGTAATGAAAAACTGTTTTTT	CASSLWTGRNEKLFF
TRBV18	few	14	TRBJ2-5	TRBD1	TGTGCCAGCTCACCCGGGACAGGGGAGGAGACCCAGTACTTC	CASSPGTGEETQYF
TRBV29-1	NA	14	TRBJ2-1	TRBD2	TGCAGCGTTGATGTGACTAGCGGGAGCTATGAGCAGTTCTTC	CSVDVTSGSYEQFF
TRBV10-3	NA	18	TRBJ2-6	TRBD1	TGTGCCATCAGTGAGCCGGGGACAGGGGGTTCTGGGGCCAACGTCCTGACTTTC	CAISEPGTGGSGANVLTF
TRBV7-2	NA	11	TRBJ1-1	NA	TGTGCCAGCAGCTCTGAACTGAGGGCTTTCTTT	CASSSELRAFF
TRBV7-3	NA	13	TRBJ1-2	TRBD1	TGTGCCAGCAGCTTCCCAGGGGGCTCTGGCTACACCTTC	CASSFPGGSGYTF
TRBV29-1	NA	14	TRBJ1-5	TRBD1	TGCAGCGTTGTCTTACAGGGGCGCAATCAGCCCCAGCATTTT	CSVVLQGRNQPQHF
TRBV27	NA	15	TRBJ1-6	NA	TGTGCCAGCTCGAGGGGGAACTCCTATAATTCACCCCTCCACTTT	CASSRGNSYNSPLHF
TRBV7-8	once	15	TRBJ1-4	TRBD1	TGTGCCAGCAGCTCATGGACAGGGGAGAGGGAAAAACTGTTTTTT	CASSSWTGEREKLFF
TRBV5-4	medium-sized	14	TRBJ1-2	TRBD1	TGTGCCAGCAGCTCGGACAGGTCCCCTGGAGGCTACACCTTC	CASSSDRSPGGYTF
TRBV28	NA	15	TRBJ1-5	NA	TGTGCCAGCAGTTCACCGGGAGGACGGGATCAGCCCCAGCATTTT	CASSSPGGRDQPQHF
TRBV7-8	NA	13	TRBJ2-7	NA	TGTGCCAGCAGCTTAGTCGGAAGGCCCGAGCAGTACTTC	CASSLVGRPEQYF
TRBV13	NA	17	TRBJ2-6	NA	TGTGCCAGCAGCTTAGGCCTTAGCGGGACAGTGGCCAACGTCCTGACTTTC	CASSLGLSGTVANVLTF
TRBV7-9	NA	15	TRBJ1-5	NA	TGTGCCAGCAGCGGGGACACCAATAGCAATCAGCCCCAGCATTTT	CASSGDTNSNQPQHF
TRBV19	NA	14	TRBJ1-1	TRBD1	TGTGCCAGTAGTATAGAAGGGGGACAGGGGAAAGCTTTCTTT	CASSIEGGQGKAFF
TRBV29-1	NA	12	TRBJ1-1	TRBD1	TGCAGCGTTGGACAGGGAGGGTATGAAGCTTTCTTT	CSVGQGGYEAFF
TRBV29-1	NA	13	TRBJ1-2	TRBD1	TGCAGCGTTCTACTGGGACAGGGCTATGGCTACACCTTC	CSVLLGQGYGYTF
TRBV2	NA	15	TRBJ1-1	NA	TGTGCCAGCAGTTCGGACCCTATCCCCAACACTGAAGCTTTCTTT	CASSSDPIPNTEAFF
TRBV29-1	NA	13	TRBJ1-2	NA	TGCAGCGTTCCGGGGGGGGAATTCTATGGCTACACCTTC	CSVPGGEFYGYTF
TRBV2	few	12	TRBJ2-5	NA	TGTGCCAGCAGGAGCTCTGGAGAGACCCAGTACTTC	CASRSSGETQYF
TRBV28	NA	15	TRBJ2-3	NA	TGTGCCACCGCCCCCTCCCGGCGAGGCGCAGATACGCAGTATTTT	CATAPSRRGADTQYF
TRBV4-2	NA	15	TRBJ2-3	NA	TGTGCCAGCAGCCCACAGTCGAAGGGGGCAGATACGCAGTATTTT	CASSPQSKGADTQYF
TRBV19	NA	20	TRBJ2-3	TRBD2	TGTGCCAGTAGTATATTGCCTAGCGGGACTACCCTTGGGGGCACAGATACGCAGTATTTT	CASSILPSGTTLGGTDTQYF
TRBV27	NA	13	TRBJ1-5	NA	TGTGCCAGCAGTTGGGGGCTACGTCAGCCCCAGCATTTT	CASSWGLRQPQHF
TRBV19	once	14	TRBJ1-4	TRBD1	TGTGCCAGTAACTCGGACAGGCGACAGGAAAAACTGTTTTTT	CASNSDRRQEKLFF
TRBV4-3	NA	16	TRBJ2-1	TRBD2	TGCGCCAGCAGCCAAGAAACGGGAGGGTCCTACAATGAGCAGTTCTTC	CASSQETGGSYNEQFF
TRBV6-5	NA	15	TRBJ1-5	TRBD1	TGTGCCAGCAGTTACTCCGACAGGGTTAATCAGCCCCAGCATTTT	CASSYSDRVNQPQHF
TRBV18	NA	15	TRBJ2-3	NA	TGTGCCAGCTCACCGGGGGCAGGGCGGACAGATACGCAGTATTTT	CASSPGAGRTDTQYF
TRBV9	NA	17	TRBJ1-3	NA	TGTGCCAGCAGCCCCCGGCGGGCGGAAAACTCTGGAAACACCATATATTTT	CASSPRRAENSGNTIYF
TRBV4-3	NA	13	TRBJ2-3	NA	TGCGCCAGCAGCCTGTCGGTCAGGGAGACGCAGTATTTT	CASSLSVRETQYF
TRBV15	NA	12	TRBJ1-6	NA	TGTGCCACCAGCAGAGATTCAGGGCCCCTCCACTTT	CATSRDSGPLHF
TRBV28	NA	17	TRBJ1-1	NA	TGTGCCAGCAGTTTATTGGGGACGCTTATGGGTAACACTGAAGCTTTCTTT	CASSLLGTLMGNTEAFF